The following is a TCR beta chain sequence with its context. No cognate antigen has been identified for it. Base-call qualities are not available, and no considerably larger clone is one nucleotide away. This specimen comes from a study of control samples from healthy donors and cancer patients (dated by TCRdb to 2018 to 2021). Preparation of the library involved the immunoSEQ multiplex PCR assay. TCRdb holds this immuneACCESS table with in-frame rearrangements only. Some clones are missing; in checked studies, unresolved V genes explain under half, and the rest has no known cause. For this sample there are about 140,000 clones; 80% to 95% appear just once. The ten largest clonotypes hold roughly 12% of the sample. Sequencing was carried out using blood. The TCR originated in a man younger than 45 in good health.

The CDR3 has the sequence CAWSVRRYEQYF. The DNA is TGTGCCTGGAGTGTACGTCGCTACGAGCAGTACTTC. The rearranged chain carries TRBV30 and TRBJ2-7; the D gene is not confidently resolved. Trimming removed 0 bases from V and 3 bases from J, leaving 6 bases between the germline ends. The CDR3 sequence holds 12 residues, the cysteine and phenylalanine included. The only DNA kept is the CDR3, 36 bases in frame from the first base. CDR1 GTSNPN and CDR2 SVGIG are derived from the germline V gene (reference sequence).